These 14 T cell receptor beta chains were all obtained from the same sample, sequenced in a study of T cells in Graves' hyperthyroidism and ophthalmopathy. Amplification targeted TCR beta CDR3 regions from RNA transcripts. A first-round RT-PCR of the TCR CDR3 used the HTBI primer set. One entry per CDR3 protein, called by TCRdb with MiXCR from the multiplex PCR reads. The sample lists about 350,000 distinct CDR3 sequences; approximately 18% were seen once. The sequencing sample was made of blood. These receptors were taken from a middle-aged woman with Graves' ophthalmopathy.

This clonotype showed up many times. Here the CDR3 reads CASSLWREKVTGELFF. In nucleotides, the CDR3 is TGTGCCAGCAGTTTATGGCGGGAGAAGGTGACCGGGGAGCTGTTTTTT. V and J are TRBV28 and TRBJ2-2; TRBD2 aligns across 7 bases. Germline V gene sequence: CDR1 MDHEN, CDR2 SYDVKM. The CDR3 is 16 residues long. V lost 0 bases, J lost 5 bases, and 6 bases stayed unmatched.

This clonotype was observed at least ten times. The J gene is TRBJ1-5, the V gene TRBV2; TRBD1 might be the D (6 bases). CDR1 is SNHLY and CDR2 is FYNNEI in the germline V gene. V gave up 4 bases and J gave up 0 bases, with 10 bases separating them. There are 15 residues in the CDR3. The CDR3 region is CASSGGQNSNQPQHF. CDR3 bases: TGTGCCAGCAGTGGAGGACAGAATAGCAATCAGCCCCAGCATTTT. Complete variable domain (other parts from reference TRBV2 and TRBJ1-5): EPEVTQTPSHQVTQMGQEVILRCVPISNHLYFYWYRQILGQKVEFLVSFYNNEISEKSEIFDDQFSVERPDGSNFTLKIRSTKLEDSAMYFCASSGGQNSNQPQHFGDGTRLSIL.

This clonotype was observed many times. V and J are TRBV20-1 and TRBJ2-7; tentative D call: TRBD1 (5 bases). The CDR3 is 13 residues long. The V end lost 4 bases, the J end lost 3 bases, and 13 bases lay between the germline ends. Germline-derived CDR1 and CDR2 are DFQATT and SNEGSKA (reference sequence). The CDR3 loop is CSAKGQAYYEQYF. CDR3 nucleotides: TGCAGTGCTAAAGGACAAGCCTACTACGAGCAGTACTTC.

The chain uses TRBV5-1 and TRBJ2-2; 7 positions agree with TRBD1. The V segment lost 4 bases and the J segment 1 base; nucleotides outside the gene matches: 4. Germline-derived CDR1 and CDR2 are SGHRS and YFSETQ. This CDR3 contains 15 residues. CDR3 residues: CASSLWTGNTGELFF. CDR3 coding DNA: TGCGCCAGCAGCCTATGGACAGGGAACACCGGGGAGCTGTTTTTT.

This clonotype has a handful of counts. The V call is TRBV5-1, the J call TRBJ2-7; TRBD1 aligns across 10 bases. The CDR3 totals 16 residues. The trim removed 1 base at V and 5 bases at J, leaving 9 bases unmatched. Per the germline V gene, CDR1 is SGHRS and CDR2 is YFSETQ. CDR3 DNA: TGCGCCAGCAGCTTGCTGGGGGACAGGGGCTACCACGAGCAGTACTTC. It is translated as CASSLLGDRGYHEQYF.

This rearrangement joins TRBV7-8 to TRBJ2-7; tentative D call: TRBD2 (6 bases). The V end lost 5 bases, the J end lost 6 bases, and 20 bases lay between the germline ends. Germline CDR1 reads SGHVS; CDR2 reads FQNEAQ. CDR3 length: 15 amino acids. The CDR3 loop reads CASSHRREVGREQYF. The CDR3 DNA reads TGTGCCAGCAGCCACCGAAGGGAGGTCGGGCGCGAGCAGTACTTC.

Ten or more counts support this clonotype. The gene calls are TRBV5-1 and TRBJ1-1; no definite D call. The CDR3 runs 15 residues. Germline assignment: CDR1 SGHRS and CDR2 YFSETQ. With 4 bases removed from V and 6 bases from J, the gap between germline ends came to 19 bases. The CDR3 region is CASSATDPRRAEAFF. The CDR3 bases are TGCGCCAGCAGCGCGACTGACCCTCGGAGGGCTGAAGCTTTCTTT.

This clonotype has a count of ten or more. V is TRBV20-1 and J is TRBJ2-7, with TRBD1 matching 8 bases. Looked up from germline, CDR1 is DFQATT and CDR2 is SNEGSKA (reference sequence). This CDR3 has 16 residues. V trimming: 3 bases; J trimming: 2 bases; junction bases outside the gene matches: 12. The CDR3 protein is CSASHPDRGPAYEQYF. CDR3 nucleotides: TGCAGTGCTAGTCACCCCGACAGGGGTCCGGCCTACGAGCAGTACTTC.

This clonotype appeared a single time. The CDR3 DNA is TGTGCCAGCAGTGCATACCGGGACACCCAAGAGACCCAGTACTTC. Its translation is CASSAYRDTQETQYF. V is TRBV12-3 or TRBV12-4 and J is TRBJ2-5; maybe TRBD1 (6 bases). The V and J ends lost 5 bases and 1 base respectively, with 14 bases between them. This CDR3 has 15 residues.

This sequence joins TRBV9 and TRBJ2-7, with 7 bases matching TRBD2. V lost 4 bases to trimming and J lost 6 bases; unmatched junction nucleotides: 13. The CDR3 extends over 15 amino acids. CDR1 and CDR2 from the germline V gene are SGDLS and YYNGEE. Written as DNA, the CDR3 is TGTGCCAGCAGCCCTGTGCGGGAAGGGGAGGGCGAGCAGTACTTC. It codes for CASSPVREGEGEQYF. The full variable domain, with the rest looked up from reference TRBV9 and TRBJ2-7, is DSGVTQTPKHLITATGQRVTLRCSPRSGDLSVYWYQQSLDQGLQFLIQYYNGEERAKGNILERFSAQQFPDLHSELNLSSLELGDSALYFCASSPVREGEGEQYFGPGTRLTVT.

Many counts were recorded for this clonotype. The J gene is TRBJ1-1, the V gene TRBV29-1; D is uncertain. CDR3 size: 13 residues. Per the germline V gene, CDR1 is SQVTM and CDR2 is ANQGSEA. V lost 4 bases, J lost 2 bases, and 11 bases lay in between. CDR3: CSVGHTLNTEAFF. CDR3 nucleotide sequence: TGCAGCGTTGGGCATACCCTAAACACTGAAGCTTTCTTT.

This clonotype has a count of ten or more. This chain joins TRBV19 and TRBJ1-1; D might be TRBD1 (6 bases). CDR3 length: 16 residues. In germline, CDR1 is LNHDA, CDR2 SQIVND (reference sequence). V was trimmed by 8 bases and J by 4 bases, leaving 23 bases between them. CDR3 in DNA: TGTGCCAGTCGGGACCTGTCGACAGGAAGGGGCACTGAAGCTTTCTTT. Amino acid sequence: CASRDLSTGRGTEAFF.

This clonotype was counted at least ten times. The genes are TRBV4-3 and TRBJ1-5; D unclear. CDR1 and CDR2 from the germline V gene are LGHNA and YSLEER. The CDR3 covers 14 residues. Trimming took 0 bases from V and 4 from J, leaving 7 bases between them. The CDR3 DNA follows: TGCGCCAGCAGCCAAGATTTGAGGAATCAGCCCCAGCATTTT. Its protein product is CASSQDLRNQPQHF.

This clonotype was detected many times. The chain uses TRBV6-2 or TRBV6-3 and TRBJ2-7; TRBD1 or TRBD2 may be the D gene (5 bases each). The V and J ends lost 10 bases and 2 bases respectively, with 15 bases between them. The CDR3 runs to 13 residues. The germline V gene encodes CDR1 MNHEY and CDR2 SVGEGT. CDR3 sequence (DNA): TGTGCCACTCGGGACGGCGACCCCTACGAGCAGTACTTC. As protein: CATRDGDPYEQYF.